The source of this T cell receptor beta chain is a study of technical replicates of blood from a few donors. Assay used: immunoSEQ multiplex PCR; TCRdb lists only in-frame clones, some missing. The data show about 62,000 clones, roughly 98% seen once. Germline V gene lookup returns CDR1 SGDLS and CDR2 YYNGEE. The CDR3 is made up of 15 amino acids. J lost 2 bases, V lost 3 bases, and 7 bases had no gene match. The material sequenced was T cells isolated from PBMCs. The sequence was obtained from a human donor in good health. V usage is TRBV9 and J usage is TRBJ1-1, with 7 nucleotides matching TRBD1. This chain's CDR3 is CASSGRTGVNTEAFF. The CDR3 coding sequence is TGTGCCAGCAGCGGACGCACAGGGGTCAACACTGAAGCTTTCTTT.